These 19 T cell receptor beta chains were sequenced from one sample in a study of Graves' ophthalmopathy and Graves' hyperthyroidism. TCR beta CDR3 amplification used RNA transcripts. The workflow started with a first-round RT-PCR run with HTBI primers and then moved on to a second-round multiplex PCR. TCRdb re-derived calls from the multiplex PCR reads in MiXCR, one entry per CDR3 protein. This table holds over 45,000 distinct CDR3 sequences, around half found once. The specimen sequenced was peripheral blood. These receptors were taken from an adult man with Graves' ophthalmopathy.

This chain uses TRBV10-2 with TRBJ2-5, with TRBD1 as a possible D gene (5 bases). The germline CDR1 and CDR2 sequences are WSHSY and SAAADI. The CDR3 runs 14 residues. The V end lost 3 bases, the J end lost 1 base, and 9 bases lay between the germline ends. CDR3 sequence: CASSDPQGQETQYF. The CDR3 nucleotides are TGCGCCAGCAGTGACCCCCAGGGCCAAGAGACCCAGTACTTC.

A note on this clonotype: The junction differs from germline at one of its ends, possibly a read error. The V and J genes are TRBV5-1 and TRBJ2-7, with D possibly matching TRBD1 (6 bases). The CDR3 is 9 amino acids. CDR1 SGHRS and CDR2 YFSETQ come from the germline V gene. CDR3 residues: CASSWGQDF. In DNA, the CDR3 is TGCGCCAGCAGCTGGGGGCAGGACTTC.

This clonotype occurred many times. The chain carries TRBV15 and TRBJ2-5; the D gene is possibly TRBD2 (5 bases). Germline V gene data show CDR1 as LNHNV and CDR2 as YYDKDF (reference sequence). The V and J ends lost 1 base and 7 bases respectively, with 10 bases between them. This CDR3 spans 13 amino acids. Here the CDR3 reads CATSRGFEGTQYF. The CDR3, as DNA: TGTGCCACCAGCAGAGGGTTTGAGGGGACCCAGTACTTC.

About this clonotype: Relative to the germline gene, one junction end is altered; a read error may explain this. Written as DNA, the CDR3 is TGTGTCAGTAGTAGTCGGGCCATTAACACCGGGGAGCTGCTTTTT. Its protein product is CVSSSRAINTGELLF. V gene TRBV19 combines with J gene TRBJ2-2; a weak D match, TRBD2 (5 bases). CDR3 length: 15 amino acids. Germline lookup yields CDR1 LNHDA and CDR2 SQIVND (reference sequence).

The gene calls are TRBV20-1 and TRBJ2-1, with 8 bases that match TRBD2. The CDR3 contains 16 residues. The germline V gene encodes CDR1 DFQATT and CDR2 SNEGSKA (reference sequence). The trim removed 1 base at V and 3 bases at J, leaving 8 bases unmatched. CDR3 coding DNA: TGCAGTGCTAGAGGAGAACAGCGGGGGTTCTACAATGAGCAGTTCTTC. This translates into CSARGEQRGFYNEQFF.

By its share, this clonotype is medium-sized. The chain employs TRBV2 and TRBJ1-6; the D gene is possibly TRBD1 (6 bases). The germline CDR1 and CDR2 sequences are SNHLY and FYNNEI. The CDR3 extends over 17 amino acids. V was trimmed by 6 bases and J by 0 bases, leaving 15 bases between them. CDR3 sequence: CASRPGTLSSYNSPLHF. For the CDR3, the DNA is TGTGCCAGCAGGCCCGGGACATTGAGCTCCTATAATTCACCCCTCCACTTT.

This clonotype was detected only a few times. V gene TRBV19 combines with J gene TRBJ2-5; possibly TRBD2 for D (7 bases). Germline V gene lookup returns CDR1 LNHDA and CDR2 SQIVND (reference sequence). CDR3 length: 15 amino acids. V was shortened by 1 base and J by 5 bases, with 14 bases between the two germline ends. The CDR3 bases are TGTGCCAGTAGTATAGCTGGGGGGGCTTCGGAGACCCAGTACTTC. Amino acid sequence: CASSIAGGASETQYF.

This clonotype was observed a handful of times. The chain links TRBV11-3 to TRBJ2-7; tentative D call: TRBD2 (6 bases). This CDR3 has 14 amino acids. Germline CDR1 reads SGHNT; CDR2 reads YENEEA. V lost 1 base and J 3 bases, leaving 10 bases between the germline ends. CDR3 in DNA: TGTGCCAGCAGCTTAGCGGCGGGAAGCTACGAGCAGTACTTC. Residues: CASSLAAGSYEQYF.

The chain carries TRBV15 and TRBJ1-2; 11 bases are shared with TRBD1. This CDR3 comprises 15 residues. With V trimmed by 5 bases and J by 6 bases, 8 bases remained unmatched. Looked up from germline, CDR1 is LNHNV and CDR2 is YYDKDF (reference sequence). The CDR3 region is CATSGGTGGSDGYTF. In DNA, the CDR3 is TGTGCCACCAGCGGCGGGACAGGGGGAAGCGATGGCTACACCTTC.

The V and J genes are TRBV5-4 and TRBJ1-1; no clear D. The germline gives CDR1 SGHNT, CDR2 YYREEE (reference sequence). CDR3 length: 14 amino acids. V was pared by 0 bases and J by 5 bases, with 11 bases between. The CDR3: CASSLARGGTEAFF. As DNA, the CDR3 is TGTGCCAGCAGCTTGGCTAGAGGTGGGACTGAAGCTTTCTTT. Using reference TRBV5-4 and TRBJ1-1 for the parts outside the CDR3, the full variable domain is ETGVTQSPTHLIKTRGQQVTLRCSSQSGHNTVSWYQQALGQGPQFIFQYYREEENGRGNFPPRFSGLQFPNYSSELNVNALELDDSALYLCASSLARGGTEAFFGQGTRLTVV.

This clonotype is labeled as medium-sized. The chain employs TRBV7-3 and TRBJ2-1, with TRBD1 matching over 9 bases. CDR1 SGHTA and CDR2 FQGTGA come from the germline V gene. Losses at the gene ends were 2 bases for V and 5 bases for J; bases not matched to a gene: 7. The CDR3 is 16 residues long. CDR3 protein: CASSLVGTGSNNEQFF. DNA of the CDR3: TGTGCCAGCAGCTTAGTTGGGACAGGGAGTAACAATGAGCAGTTCTTC.

Remarks on this clonotype: Because it lacks the conserved phenylalanine or tryptophan at the end, this CDR3 is likely a read error. The rearrangement joins TRBV7-9 to TRBJ2-3; TRBD2 matches at 8 bases. Per the germline V gene, CDR1 is SEHNR and CDR2 is FQNEAQ (reference sequence). This CDR3 spans 18 amino acids. Losses at the gene ends were 5 bases for V and 4 bases for J; bases not matched to a gene: 17. In DNA, the CDR3 is TGTGCCAGCAGCCAAGAAGGTTACCCGGGAGGGACGGCAGATACGCAGTATTCT. Its translation is CASSQEGYPGGTADTQYS.

The V gene is TRBV20-1, the J gene TRBJ1-6; D remains ambiguous. Trimming stripped 4 bases from V and 0 bases from J, with 13 bases between. Germline CDR1 and CDR2: DFQATT and SNEGSKA (reference sequence). The length of the CDR3 is 16 residues. In nucleotides, the CDR3 is TGCAGTGCTATCTCCCGGGCGGACTCCTATAATTCACCCCTCCACTTT. This gives the protein CSAISRADSYNSPLHF.

Only a few counts were recorded for this clonotype. The chain has TRBV3-1 and TRBJ1-3; D may be TRBD1 (6 bases). This CDR3 has 14 residues. Trimming left V 4 bases short and J 4 bases short, with 11 bases between. The germline gives CDR1 LGHDT, CDR2 YNNKEL (reference sequence). The CDR3 sequence: CASSPRGTGNTIYF. CDR3 sequence (DNA): TGTGCCAGCAGCCCCCGGGGGACAGGAAACACCATATATTTT.

This clonotype came up many times. The chain uses TRBV7-8 and TRBJ2-5, with 7 bases lining up with TRBD1. Germline CDR1 reads SGHVS; CDR2 reads FQNEAQ. Losses at the gene ends were 2 bases for V and 1 base for J; bases not matched to a gene: 1. The CDR3 is 14 residues long. The CDR3 reads CASSLQGVQETQYF. The CDR3 nucleotides are TGTGCCAGCAGCTTACAGGGGGTCCAAGAGACCCAGTACTTC.

This clonotype showed up many times. J is TRBJ1-3 and V is TRBV6-1; D call uncertain. CDR3 size: 15 residues. The V end was cut by 5 bases, the J end by 0 bases, with 11 bases between. Germline-derived CDR1 and CDR2 are MNHNS and SASEGT. The CDR3, as DNA: TGTGCCAGCAGTTCGGACCCACGCTCTGGAAACACCATATATTTT. As protein: CASSSDPRSGNTIYF.

In nucleotides, the CDR3 is TGCGCCAGCAGCTTGGGTCACCAGAACACCGGGGAGACCCAGTACTTC. Amino acid sequence: CASSLGHQNTGETQYF. The chain uses TRBV5-1 and TRBJ2-5; D uncertain. V lost 0 bases and J lost 5, with 17 bases in between. The CDR3 contains 16 residues. Germline V gene sequence: CDR1 SGHRS, CDR2 YFSETQ.

This chain links TRBV6-2 or TRBV6-3 with TRBJ1-5; TRBD1 matches 7 bases. V lost 3 bases, J lost 5 bases, and 4 bases stayed unmatched. This CDR3 comprises 14 residues. Per germline, CDR1 MNHEY and CDR2 SVGEGT. CDR3 DNA: TGTGCCAGCAGTTATTCGACAGGGCATCAGCCCCAGCATTTT. Protein: CASSYSTGHQPQHF.

The rearrangement links TRBV5-6 to TRBJ2-3, with a possible D match to TRBD1 (7 bases). This CDR3 has 17 residues. The germline gives CDR1 SGHDT, CDR2 YYEEEE. V dropped 0 bases and J dropped 6 bases, with 20 bases sitting between them. CDR3 amino acids: CASSLEGGMGLQDTQYF. CDR3 coding DNA: TGTGCCAGCAGCTTGGAAGGGGGCATGGGACTCCAGGATACGCAGTATTTT.